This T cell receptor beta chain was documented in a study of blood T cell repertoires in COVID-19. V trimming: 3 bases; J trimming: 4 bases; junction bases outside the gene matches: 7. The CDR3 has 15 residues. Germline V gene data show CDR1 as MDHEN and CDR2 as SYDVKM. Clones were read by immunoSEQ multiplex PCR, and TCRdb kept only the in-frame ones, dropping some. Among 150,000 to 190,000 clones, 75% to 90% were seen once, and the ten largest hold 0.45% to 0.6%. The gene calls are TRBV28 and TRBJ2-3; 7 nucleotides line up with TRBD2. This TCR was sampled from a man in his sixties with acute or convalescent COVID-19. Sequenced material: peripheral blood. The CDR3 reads CASSFGGSLADTQYF. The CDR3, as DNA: TGTGCCAGCAGTTTTGGCGGGAGTCTGGCAGATACGCAGTATTTT.